The 15 T cell receptor beta chains below come from one sample, sequenced in a study of shared clonotypes between healthy human individuals. TCRdb's copy holds only in-frame clones and misses some; the assay was immunoSEQ multiplex PCR. The data contain 2,100,000 or so clones, approximately 96% of them singletons. The specimen was naive CD4+ T cells sorted from blood. As for subset: CD45RA+ positively selected. These receptors all stem from a man aged 18-30 years in good health.

This clone was seen just once. The chain couples TRBV6-1 to TRBJ1-1; 8 nucleotides agree with TRBD1. Losses at the gene ends were 5 bases for V and 5 bases for J; bases not matched to a gene: 7. The germline CDR1 and CDR2 sequences are MNHNS and SASEGT. This CDR3 spans 14 amino acids. The CDR3 nucleotides read TGTGCCAGCAGTCAGGACAGGGTGGGTACTGAAGCTTTCTTT. It codes for CASSQDRVGTEAFF.

The chain combines TRBV6-5 with TRBJ2-7; tentative D call: TRBD1 (6 bases). Trimming left V 5 bases short and J 4 bases short, with 15 bases between. The CDR3 contains 14 residues. CDR1 MNHEY and CDR2 SVGAGI come from the germline V gene. The CDR3: CASSKPGQLYEQYF. CDR3 DNA sequence: TGTGCCAGCAGTAAGCCGGGACAATTATACGAGCAGTACTTC.

The chain carries TRBV27 and TRBJ1-1; tentatively, D is TRBD1 (5 bases). In germline, CDR1 is MNHEY, CDR2 SMNVEV (reference sequence). The CDR3 has 15 residues. V shed 7 bases and J shed 0 bases, with 15 bases lying between them. For the CDR3, the DNA is TGTGCCAGCAACCGAAGAGGGACCTTGAACACTGAAGCTTTCTTT. It encodes CASNRRGTLNTEAFF.

The genes are TRBV7-9 and TRBJ2-5; 10 bases agree with TRBD2. This CDR3 has 15 residues. CDR1 is SEHNR and CDR2 is FQNEAQ in the germline V gene (reference sequence). The V segment lost 7 bases and the J segment 5 bases; nucleotides outside the gene matches: 10. CDR3 protein: CASTYAGTSAETQYF. The CDR3 DNA reads TGTGCCAGCACCTACGCCGGGACTAGCGCCGAGACCCAGTACTTC.

The chain has TRBV6-1 and TRBJ2-1, with D possibly being TRBD2 (5 bases). Germline CDR1 and CDR2: MNHNS and SASEGT. Trimming left V 9 bases short and J 0 bases short, with 15 bases between. The CDR3 is 15 residues long. The CDR3 sequence: CASPRVEGSYNEQFF. CDR3 DNA: TGTGCCAGTCCCCGGGTTGAGGGCTCCTACAATGAGCAGTTCTTC.

In the case of this clone: The sample holds other DNA sequences that translate to the same CDR3. The chain recombines TRBV5-1 with TRBJ2-3; D is undetermined. V was pared by 0 bases and J by 0 bases, with 8 bases between. Looked up from germline, CDR1 is SGHRS and CDR2 is YFSETQ. The CDR3 runs to 15 residues. The chain's CDR3 is CASSLGQASTDTQYF. In DNA form, the CDR3 reads TGCGCCAGCAGCTTGGGACAAGCCAGCACAGATACGCAGTATTTT.

This clone was seen once. This chain connects TRBV6-1 to TRBJ1-2, with 7 positions matching TRBD1. The trim removed 7 bases at V and 6 bases at J, leaving 14 bases unmatched. Germline assignment: CDR1 MNHNS and CDR2 SASEGT. The CDR3 is made up of 15 amino acids. This chain's CDR3 is CASIGGRGGAHGYTF. CDR3 coding DNA: TGTGCCAGCATAGGAGGTCGAGGGGGCGCCCATGGCTACACCTTC.

The V and J genes are TRBV5-1 and TRBJ2-7; TRBD2 matches 15 bases. V lost 4 bases, J lost 2 bases, and 7 bases stayed unmatched. CDR1 SGHRS and CDR2 YFSETQ come from the germline V gene. The CDR3 consists of 17 residues. The CDR3 loop reads CASSPGLAGGQAYEQYF. The CDR3 bases are TGCGCCAGCAGCCCGGGACTAGCGGGGGGTCAAGCCTACGAGCAGTACTTC.

This clone was seen once. The chain links TRBV7-9 to TRBJ2-1, with TRBD1 identical over 7 bases. This CDR3 comprises 16 residues. The germline V gene encodes CDR1 SEHNR and CDR2 FQNEAQ (reference sequence). Trimming cost V 5 bases and J 6 bases; bases outside gene matches: 13. CDR3 residues: CASSIYLTTGPNEQFF. In DNA, the CDR3 is TGTGCCAGCAGCATATACTTGACGACAGGGCCCAATGAGCAGTTCTTC.

The CDR3 loop is CASRRTSGRGINEQFF. The CDR3 DNA sequence: TGTGCCAGTAGGAGGACTAGCGGGAGAGGGATTAATGAGCAGTTCTTC. The chain joins TRBV19 to TRBJ2-1, with 13 bases aligning to TRBD2. Germline CDR1 and CDR2: LNHDA and SQIVND (reference sequence). V lost 6 bases to trimming and J lost 7 bases; unmatched junction nucleotides: 9. The CDR3 is made up of 16 amino acids.

The DNA of the CDR3 is TGCGCCAGCAGCTTGGAAGGGGTAGGTTCACCCCTCCACTTT. As protein: CASSLEGVGSPLHF. The V and J genes are TRBV5-1 and TRBJ1-6; a weak D match, TRBD1 (5 bases). The CDR3 is 14 residues long. Germline V gene lookup returns CDR1 SGHRS and CDR2 YFSETQ. The germline V and J ends were trimmed by 0 bases and 9 bases, with 10 bases remaining between them. Drawing the rest from reference TRBV5-1 and TRBJ1-6, the complete variable domain is KAGVTQTPRYLIKTRGQQVTLSCSPISGHRSVSWYQQTPGQGLQFLFEYFSETQRNKGNFPGRFSGRQFSNSRSEMNVSTLELGDSALYLCASSLEGVGSPLHFGNGTRLTVT.

V and J are TRBV27 and TRBJ2-7; D gene unclear. The CDR3 runs to 13 residues. CDR1 MNHEY and CDR2 SMNVEV come from the germline V gene (reference sequence). The V end was cut by 7 bases, the J end by 3 bases, with 13 bases between. CDR3 sequence reads: CASMSDTNYEQYF. The CDR3 DNA follows: TGTGCCAGCATGTCCGACACGAACTACGAGCAGTACTTC.

The chain links TRBV6-5 to TRBJ2-5, with TRBD2 as a possible D gene (6 bases). Trimming shortened V by 7 bases and J by 7 bases, and 16 bases separated the two germline ends. This CDR3 has 13 amino acids. CDR1 MNHEY and CDR2 SVGAGI come from the germline V gene. DNA of the CDR3: TGTGCCAGCATTGGTGGGCAGGGAGGGACCCAGTACTTC. It translates to CASIGGQGGTQYF.

Concerning this clone: This CDR3 is also generated by other DNA sequences in the sample. The J gene is TRBJ2-3, the V gene TRBV29-1, with 8 bases lining up with TRBD2. The CDR3 is made up of 11 amino acids. Germline V gene data show CDR1 as SQVTM and CDR2 as ANQGSEA. After removal of 7 bases from V and 6 bases from J, the junction contained 3 bases not matched to a gene. The chain's CDR3 is CSAGGGDTQYF. CDR3 DNA sequence: TGCAGCGCCGGCGGGGGGGATACGCAGTATTTT.

This clone was counted a few times. The rearrangement uses TRBV5-1 and TRBJ2-2, with 7 bases that match TRBD1. Losses at the gene ends were 3 bases for V and 0 bases for J; bases not matched to a gene: 2. This CDR3 spans 15 amino acids. CDR1 SGHRS and CDR2 YFSETQ come from the germline V gene. CDR3 residues: CASSWGQSNTGELFF. The CDR3 nucleotides are TGCGCCAGCAGCTGGGGACAGTCGAACACCGGGGAGCTGTTTTTT.